This TCR beta chain was profiled in a study of cytomegalovirus exposure and HLA in healthy donors. The CDR3 loop spans 17 amino acids. Losses at the gene ends were 4 bases for V and 0 bases for J; bases not matched to a gene: 12. Germline CDR1 reads WNHNN; CDR2 reads SYGVQD (reference sequence). Of note for this clone: The target antigen is unknown.

Study-wide findings and caveats: About 87% or about 30% of the time was how often most TCR beta V segments were productive, according to an earlier analysis. In most subjects, TCR beta sequences reportedly gave accurate predictions of HLA-A and HLA-B alleles.

Use of 60 Vbeta and 13 Jbeta primers characterized the PCR. This table comes from immunoSEQ multiplex PCR, and its TCRdb copy is limited to in-frame clones, with some not included. The sample includes 180,000 or so clones, approximately 85% seen only once; the top ten take 7.5% to 10%. This clonotype was obtained from a man between 18 and 35 years old in good health and CMV-seropositive. The chain employs TRBV10-1 and TRBJ2-7; TRBD1 matches 7 bases. The material sequenced was PBMCs. CDR3 sequence (DNA): TGCGCCAGCAGTGCTTCCGGGACAGATACGATCTCCTACGAGCAGTACTTC. Its protein is CASSASGTDTISYEQYF.